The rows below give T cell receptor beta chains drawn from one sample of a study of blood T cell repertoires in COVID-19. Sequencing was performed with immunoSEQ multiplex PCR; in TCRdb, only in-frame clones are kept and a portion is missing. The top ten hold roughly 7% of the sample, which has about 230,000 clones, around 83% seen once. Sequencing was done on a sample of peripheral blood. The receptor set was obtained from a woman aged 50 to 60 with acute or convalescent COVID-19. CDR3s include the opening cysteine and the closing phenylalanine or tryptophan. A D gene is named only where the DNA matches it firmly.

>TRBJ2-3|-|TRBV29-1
CSACRDNDYTDTQYF
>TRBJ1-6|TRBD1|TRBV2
CASSPTTGVGSPLHF
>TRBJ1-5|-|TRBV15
CATSSADSIYQPQHF
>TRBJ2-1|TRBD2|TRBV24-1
CATSAVAGLGMNEQFF
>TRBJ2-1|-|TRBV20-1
CSASAYNEQFF
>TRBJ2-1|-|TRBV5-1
CASSSMGQGLYNEQFF
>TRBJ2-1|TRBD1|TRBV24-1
CARPGQTTYNEQFF
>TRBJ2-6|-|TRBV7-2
CASSLRGFSGANVLTF
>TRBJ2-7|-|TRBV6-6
CASRGGYEQYF
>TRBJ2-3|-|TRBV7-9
CASSLTGSTDTQYF
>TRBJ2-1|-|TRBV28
CASSLTTRNEQFF
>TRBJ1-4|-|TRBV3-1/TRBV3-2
CASSQRGTNEKLFF
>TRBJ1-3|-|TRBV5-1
CASSLDNSGNTIYF
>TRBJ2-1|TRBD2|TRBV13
CASRLAGLGIDEQFF
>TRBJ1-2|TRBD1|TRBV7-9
CASSQGVRPNYGYTF
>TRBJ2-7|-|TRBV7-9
CASSLYEIYEQYF
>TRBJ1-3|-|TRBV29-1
CSVSTGNTIYF
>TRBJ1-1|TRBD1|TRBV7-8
CASSYTMDRVGAAFF
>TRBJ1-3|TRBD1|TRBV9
CASSVDTGGTGNTIYF
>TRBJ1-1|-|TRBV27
CASSYSEDTEAFF
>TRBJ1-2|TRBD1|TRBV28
CASAFGQGARGYTF
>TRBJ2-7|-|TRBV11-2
CASSLQGYEQYF
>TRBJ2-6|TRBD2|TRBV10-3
CAISEPGLATSGANVLTF
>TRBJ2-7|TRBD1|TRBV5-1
CASSERGQGDEQYF
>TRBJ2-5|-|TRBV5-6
CASSWAVYRDTGETQYF
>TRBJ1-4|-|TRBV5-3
CARSLDRGGGEKLFF
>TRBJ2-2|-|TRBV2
CASSIDRNTGELFF
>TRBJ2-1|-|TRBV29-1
CSVEGPRGASNEQFF
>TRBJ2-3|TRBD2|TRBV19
CASSLGLADSTDTQYF
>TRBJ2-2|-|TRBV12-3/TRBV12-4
CASTPTNTGELFF
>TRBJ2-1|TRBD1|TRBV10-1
CASSSGTGNEQFF
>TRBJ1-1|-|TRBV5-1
CASSREGTEAFF
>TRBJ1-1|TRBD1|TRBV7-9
CASSSGQGNTEAFF
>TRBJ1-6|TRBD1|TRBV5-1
CASRQGLYSYNSPLHF
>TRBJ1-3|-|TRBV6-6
CASSPKSSGNTIYF
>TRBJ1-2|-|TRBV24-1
CATSDSGYGYTF
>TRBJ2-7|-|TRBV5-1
CASSPGVGTGDYEQYF
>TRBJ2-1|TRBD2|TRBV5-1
CASSLDGAGLYNEQFF
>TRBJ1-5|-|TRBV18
CASSPNTDQPQHF
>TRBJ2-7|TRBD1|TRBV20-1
CSASQGQGASEQYF
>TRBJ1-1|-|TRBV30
CAWSRGNGNTEAFF
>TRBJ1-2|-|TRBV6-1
CASSETGEGGYTF
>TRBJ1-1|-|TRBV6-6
CVIQGGAWTEAFF
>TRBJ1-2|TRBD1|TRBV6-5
CASSYGQGRYGYTF
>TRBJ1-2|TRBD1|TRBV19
CASRRTGGNGYTF